This T cell receptor (beta chain) was found in a study of fetal regulatory T cell absence and autoimmunity. Per germline, CDR1 ENHRY and CDR2 SYGVKD. CDR3 size: 15 residues. Trimming left V 0 bases short and J 4 bases short, with 10 bases between. Some clones are missing from TCRdb's copy, which holds only in-frame ones; the method was immunoSEQ multiplex PCR. The sample includes around 100,000 clones, roughly 70% seen only once; the top ten take 2%. The J gene is TRBJ2-1, the V gene TRBV10-3; tentatively, D is TRBD1 (5 bases). The TCR sequence derives from a male donor with IPEX syndrome. The sequencing sample was made of pancreas tissue. The DNA of the CDR3 is TGTGCCATCAGTGAGTCTTCTGCAGGGTACAATGAGCAGTTCTTC. Protein product: CAISESSAGYNEQFF.